The entry that follows covers one T cell receptor beta chain sequence. The target of this receptor is not known. No qualities accompany the bases; no much larger clone lies one base away. These data originate in a study of cytomegalovirus exposure and HLA in healthy donors (TCRdb year 2017). Study-wide context: An earlier analysis of several hundred of the donors reported 276 Gb of sequence data and 100 million to 120 million unique TCR beta sequences obtained from roughly 180 million T cells. A later analysis re-analyzed previously published TCR beta repertoires from roughly 630 donors and added high-resolution HLA genotyping to study TCR occurrence patterns. Both class I and class II loci were covered by HLA typing, at four-digit resolution. Because of strong linkage in the cohort, roughly five DR-DQ haplotypes were treated as single units for association and clustering. Typing coverage varied by locus: about 620-630 donors for A, B, C, DRB1 and DQB1; about 520 for DQA1; 600 to 610 for DPA1; around 450 for DPB1. A later genetic analysis used genome-wide SNP genotypes for 398 of the 666 donors, treating that subset as a discovery cohort. The study was designed to test whether signatures of past pathogen exposure could be identified by cataloging public T cell receptors. An earlier analysis of 587 of the donors applied high-throughput TCR beta sequencing to assess whether each TCR beta V gene segment acted as functional or pseudogenic. All discovery cohort repertoires had been generated on a single sequencing platform. A separate validation cohort of 90 to 150 different subjects was used in addition to the roughly 670-subject first cohort. In the later analysis, no new phenotypic data were used to find candidate immune exposures; instead, reliance was placed on TCR beta sequences and their occurrence across donors. High-throughput TCR immunosequencing, statistical association of individual TCRs with disease status, and machine learning were combined to predict cytomegalovirus infection status. On average, around 240,000 unique TCR beta nucleotide sequences were sequenced per donor among 398 genotyped donors of the cohort, with approximately 18% of those sequences being non-productive. Alongside the repertoire data, information on donor age, sex, ethnicity and CMV serostatus was compiled. Among the roughly 390 genotyped donors, about 83% belonged to the genetic ancestry cluster associated with self-reported Caucasian donors. An early release that covered several hundred HLA-typed donors contained approximately 300 gigabases of sequencing data and about 93 million unique TCR sequences. The study used immunosequencing to profile the T cell repertoires of 670 or so subjects and linked those repertoires to cytomegalovirus serostatus.

The CDR3 goes from the cysteine to the phenylalanine over 15 residues. The DNA shown is the 45-base CDR3, in frame from base 1. Taken from the germline V gene (reference sequence), the CDR1 and CDR2 loops are GTSNPN and SVGIG. V trim: 5 bases; J trim: 2 bases; unmatched bases: 8. What the study reported, not specific to this receptor: The only immune exposure information available for the cohort was CMV serostatus. A later analysis found that HLA-associated TCR beta chains were more clonally expanded and had lower generation probabilities than equally common non-associated chains. The study gave a list of over 150 TCR beta chains associated with cytomegalovirus. A later genetic analysis associated a missense DCLRE1C variant with V-gene and J-gene trimming of TCR beta chains, and an independent cohort replicated the association. A later analysis associated 15,000 or so TCR beta sequences with specific HLA alleles at a false discovery rate of 0.05. In a later analysis, the rate of TCR association differed among HLA loci, with DRB1 alleles having the most associated TCRs and HLA-C alleles having the fewest. In a later analysis, several top co-occurrence clusters were reported to appear linked to parvovirus B19, influenza, CMV and Epstein-Barr virus. Three of the identified cytomegalovirus-associated TCR beta chains were confirmed in vitro to be specific for cytomegalovirus antigens. Compared with the approximately 670-donor mean, donors in an Asian-associated ancestry cluster had fewer N-insertions in productive TCRs, according to a later genetic analysis. HLA typing was unavailable for some donors at each locus, so association tests used only the typed subset. Only TCR beta chains were sequenced in this cohort, and the absence of alpha or paired-chain data limited detectable features. Because counts were too low, about 18 rarely observed V segments, including chromosome 9 orphons, were excluded from the earlier analysis of several hundred of the donors. Some IMGT-functional V segments, including TRBV6-2 and TRBV6-3, could not be told apart with the 87-base-pair reads, so those segments were excluded. The classifier was reported to diagnose cytomegalovirus status with high specificity and sensitivity in both the original cohort and the validation cohort. A cluster of highly shared sequence variants was judged likely to represent a technical artifact of the sequencing pipeline. An earlier analysis of 587 of the donors showed that most TCR beta V segments appeared in productive rearrangements either about 87% or about 30% of the time, which broadly matched IMGT annotations. The authors suggested that the approach could potentially be generalized to other disease states and immunological phenotypes. Most CMV-associated TCR beta chains appeared to be HLA-restricted in a later analysis, and the HLA associations seemed to be driven largely by CMV exposure. A further reported finding was that TCR beta sequences accurately predicted the HLA-A and HLA-B alleles for most subjects in the first cohort. Linkage disequilibrium might explain the correlated functional status among segregating V segments, but an unknown experimental factor could not be excluded. Roughly uniform sequencing depth across donors was assumed in presence/absence analyses, although this assumption may not hold. Across donors, most TCR sequences were observed very rarely, whereas some public TCRs were present in many individuals. When HLA alleles, especially DR and DQ, strongly co-occurred, TCR associations were difficult to assign to individual alleles.

Libraries were built with the immunoSEQ multiplex PCR assay. For the multiplex PCR, a mixture combining 60 forward primers for TCR Vbeta segments and 13 reverse primers for TCR Jbeta segments was used. The CDR3 region of rearranged TCR beta genes was amplified from genomic DNA with a multiplex PCR assay. The amplified TCR beta libraries were sequenced on the Illumina HiSeq System as 87-base-pair reads. The authors processed their data as follows. In a later analysis, about 80 million unique TCR beta chains were counted across the 500 to 850 repertoires, and about 9.9 million of these chains were shared by at least two donors. Raw reads were error-corrected and collapsed into unique sequences with a nearest-neighbor algorithm that merged closely related sequences to remove PCR and sequencing errors. Alignment of CDR3 sequences to IMGT reference sequences was used to assign V, D and J gene segments. For a sequence to be retained, a match of at least six nucleotides to both a V gene segment and a J gene segment was required. A rearrangement was called productive if the CDR3 had no stop codons and remained in frame with V and J, and every other rearrangement was called non-productive. Following IMGT convention, CDR3 was defined as the stretch from the second conserved V-encoded cysteine up to the conserved J-encoded phenylalanine. The earlier analysis of 500 to 650 of the donors excluded any sequence lacking an unambiguous match to a single V gene segment. In an earlier analysis of several hundred of the donors, a V segment was called functional when productive rearrangements were above 56.7%, and segregating when the standard deviation between donors exceeded 5%. To diagnose cytomegalovirus status from the catalog of TCR beta chain sequences, a statistical classification framework was built. V and J gene assignment, in a later analysis, came from comparing TCR nucleotide sequences with IMGT/GENE-DB human TR gene sequences. Using the TCRdist pipeline, a later analysis assigned CDR3 sequences along with most-parsimonious VDJ recombination scenarios. A later analysis defined each TCR beta chain by its CDR3 amino acid sequence plus V-gene family, and excluded reads lacking a unique V-gene family. A later analysis removed over 500 highly shared, low-generation-probability nucleotide sequences to deal with suspected cross-contamination and a sequencing artifact. In a later analysis, a clonal expansion index was calculated for each public chain from normalized within-repertoire ranks of inferred template counts. In a later analysis, generation probabilities were computed with a VDJ recombination model fitted to out-of-frame rearrangements, and the resulting probabilities were checked against IGoR. In a later analysis, hypergeometric tests were used to score TCR-TCR, TCR-HLA and TCR-CMV co-occurrence, with a repertoire-size bias correction applied to TCR pairs. To estimate false discovery rates, a later analysis permuted the HLA or CMV assignments 20 times. In a later analysis, co-occurring TCRs were grouped with DBSCAN, and TCRdist sequence similarity was added when clustering was performed within HLA-allele-positive subsets. Repertoires with fewer than 30,000 or more than 120,000 public chains, plus five repertoires with anomalous nucleotide sharing, were excluded from co-occurrence clustering. TCRdb limited this immuneACCESS table to in-frame rearrangements with V and J called. A share of clones is missing; checked studies link under half to unresolved V genes, and the rest is unexplained. The V and J calls and the clone size are those of that table, but D and trimming were determined from the DNA. For this sample there are more than 150,000 clones; around 75% appear just once. Of the sample, around 8.3% falls within the top ten clones.

The cohort was made up of 500 to 850 healthy bone marrow donors. All cohort members were sampled while nominally healthy, although unrecorded immune exposures were likely present. The donor was CMV seropositive and belonged to the group of 250 to 300 seropositive cohort members. Every donor gave a peripheral blood sample, and the peripheral blood mononuclear cells from that sample were used for TCR beta sequencing. Genomic DNA extraction from the blood cell samples was performed with the Qiagen DNeasy Blood Extraction Kit. The chain is made from TRBV30 and TRBJ2-2; 7 bases in between match TRBD1. The sequence derives from a woman between 40 and 55 years old in good health and CMV-seropositive. Material for sequencing was PBMCs. The sequenced DNA is TGTGCCTGGGCTGAACAGGGGATTAACACCGGGGAGCTGTTTTTT. Protein translation: CAWAEQGINTGELFF.